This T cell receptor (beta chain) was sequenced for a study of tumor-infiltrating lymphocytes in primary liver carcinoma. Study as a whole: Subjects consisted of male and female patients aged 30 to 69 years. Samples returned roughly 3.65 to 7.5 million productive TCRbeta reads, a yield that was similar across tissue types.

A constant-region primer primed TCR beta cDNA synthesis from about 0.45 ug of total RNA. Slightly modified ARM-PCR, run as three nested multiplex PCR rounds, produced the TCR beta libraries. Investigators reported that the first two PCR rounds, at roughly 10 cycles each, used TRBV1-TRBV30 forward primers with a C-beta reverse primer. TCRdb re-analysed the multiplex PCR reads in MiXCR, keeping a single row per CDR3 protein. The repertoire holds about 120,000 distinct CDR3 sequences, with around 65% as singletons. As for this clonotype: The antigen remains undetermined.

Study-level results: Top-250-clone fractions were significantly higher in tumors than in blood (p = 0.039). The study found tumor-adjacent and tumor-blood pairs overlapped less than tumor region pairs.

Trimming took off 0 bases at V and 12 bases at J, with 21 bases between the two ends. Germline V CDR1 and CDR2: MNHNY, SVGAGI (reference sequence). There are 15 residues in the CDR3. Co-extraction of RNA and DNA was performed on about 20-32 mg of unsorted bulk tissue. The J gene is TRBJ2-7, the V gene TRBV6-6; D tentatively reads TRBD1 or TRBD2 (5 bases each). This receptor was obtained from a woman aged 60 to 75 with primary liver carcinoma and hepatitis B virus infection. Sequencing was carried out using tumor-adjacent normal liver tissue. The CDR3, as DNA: TGTGCCAGCAGTTACTCCCCCGGGGCCACCTACGAACGGTACTTC. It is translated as CASSYSPGATYERYF.